This passage covers 21 T cell receptor beta chains from one sample sequenced in a study of blood T cell repertoires in COVID-19 (dated by TCRdb to 2020 to 2021). Libraries were constructed by the immunoSEQ multiplex PCR assay. TCRdb took over this immuneACCESS table, retaining in-frame rearrangements with V and J assigned. Such tables are incomplete; in checked studies, under half of the missing clones stem from an unresolved V gene, and the remainder is unexplained. Here the sample has around 58,000 clones; approximately 85% occur a single time. Jointly, the top ten make up 18% of the sample. The sequenced material came from peripheral blood. The receptors derive from a human donor in a cohort sampled during active COVID-19.

The DNA of the CDR3 is TGTGCCACCAGCAGGAGATCGGGACAGGGTGGAGATACGCAGTATTTT. Protein sequence: CATSRRSGQGGDTQYF. The chain links TRBV15 to TRBJ2-3, with 9 bases matching TRBD1. The CDR3 runs to 16 residues. The trim removed 3 bases at V and 5 bases at J, leaving 9 bases unmatched. Per germline, CDR1 LNHNV and CDR2 YYDKDF (reference sequence).

This clone was counted only a few times. V and J are TRBV19 and TRBJ2-1; 10 nucleotides line up with TRBD2. The CDR3 totals 15 residues. J lost 3 bases, V lost 1 base, and 0 bases had no gene match. Germline assignment: CDR1 LNHDA and CDR2 SQIVND (reference sequence). Written as DNA, the CDR3 is TGTGCCAGTAGTATAGCTAGCGGGGGCTACAATGAGCAGTTCTTC. It is translated as CASSIASGGYNEQFF.

This clone was observed a handful of times. This chain joins TRBV3-1 (or the pseudogene TRBV3-2) and TRBJ2-3, with TRBD1 as a possible D gene (5 bases). The CDR3 is made up of 14 amino acids. Germline CDR1 is LGHDT and CDR2 is YNNKEL (reference sequence). V shed 1 base and J shed 4 bases, with 9 bases lying between them. CDR3 in DNA: TGTGCCAGCAGCCAAGCGCCCAGGGCAGATACGCAGTATTTT. Its protein is CASSQAPRADTQYF.

The V gene is TRBV10-3, the J gene TRBJ2-3; 7 bases fit TRBD2. Germline trimming cut 10 bases from V and 4 bases from J; bases unmatched to any gene: 14. The V gene's germline CDR1 is ENHRY and CDR2 SYGVKD. The length of the CDR3 is 15 residues. CDR3 in amino acids: CATQPGAGEADTQYF. The CDR3 DNA reads as TGTGCCACTCAACCGGGCGCGGGGGAGGCAGATACGCAGTATTTT.

The sample holds a few counts of this clone. The gene calls are TRBV10-1 and TRBJ2-2; 7 nucleotides match TRBD2. From germline, CDR1 is WNHNN and CDR2 SYGVQD (reference sequence). The CDR3 has 14 amino acids. V was pared by 4 bases and J by 7 bases, with 6 bases of the junction left unmatched. The CDR3 here is CASSAMTSLGELFF. The CDR3 DNA reads TGCGCCAGCAGTGCAATGACTAGCCTCGGGGAGCTGTTTTTT.

This chain connects TRBV7-9 to TRBJ2-1, with D possibly matching TRBD1 (6 bases). This CDR3 contains 17 residues. Germline lookup yields CDR1 SEHNR and CDR2 FQNEAQ (reference sequence). V gave up 4 bases and J gave up 6 bases, with 22 bases separating them. The CDR3 sequence: CASSSPPRGPVVNEQFF. The CDR3 nucleotides are TGTGCCAGCAGCTCCCCCCCCAGGGGCCCTGTAGTCAATGAGCAGTTCTTC.

CDR3 in DNA: TGCGCCAGCAGTCCAACAGGGGATTCCTACGAGCAGTACTTC. Translated, it gives CASSPTGDSYEQYF. This chain links TRBV5-1 with TRBJ2-7, with 7 bases identical to TRBD1. With V trimmed by 5 bases and J by 1 base, 6 bases remained unmatched. This CDR3 spans 14 amino acids. Germline lookup yields CDR1 SGHRS and CDR2 YFSETQ.

The chain has TRBV7-9 and TRBJ2-7; TRBD2 matches at 8 bases. The V gene's germline CDR1 is SEHNR and CDR2 FQNEAQ (reference sequence). The CDR3 contains 18 residues. V trimming: 5 bases; J trimming: 9 bases; junction bases outside the gene matches: 24. The CDR3 protein is CASSPLPNVAGRSRGQYF. In nucleotides, the CDR3 is TGTGCCAGCAGCCCACTCCCGAATGTAGCGGGGAGGTCACGTGGGCAGTACTTC.

The J gene is TRBJ1-3, the V gene TRBV18, with TRBD1 matching over 7 bases. The germline V gene has CDR1 KGHSH and CDR2 LQKENI. This CDR3 comprises 17 residues. Germline trimming cut 3 bases from V and 0 bases from J; bases unmatched to any gene: 8. CDR3 nucleotides: TGTGCCAGCTCACCGCGGATGGAGGGGGCCTCTGGAAACACCATATATTTT. This translates into CASSPRMEGASGNTIYF.

The chain is built from TRBV11-2 and TRBJ2-4, with a possible D match to TRBD1 (5 bases). The V gene lost 1 base and the J gene lost 0 bases, with 10 bases spanning the gap. The germline V gene has CDR1 SGHAT and CDR2 FQNNGV. This CDR3 is built from 16 residues. CDR3 nucleotide sequence: TGTGCCAGCAGCTTAGGACAGATCATAGCCAAAAACATTCAGTACTTC. This encodes CASSLGQIIAKNIQYF.

The V call is TRBV10-2, the J call TRBJ2-7, with D possibly being TRBD2 (6 bases). The CDR3 totals 12 residues. The germline V and J ends were trimmed by 4 bases and 7 bases, with 11 bases remaining between them. Per the germline V gene, CDR1 is WSHSY and CDR2 is SAAADI. The CDR3 sequence is CASSVRRGEQYF. The CDR3 DNA follows: TGCGCCAGCAGTGTCAGGCGGGGAGAGCAGTACTTC.

The chain combines TRBV19 with TRBJ2-5, with 8 bases matching TRBD1. Germline V gene data show CDR1 as LNHDA and CDR2 as SQIVND (reference sequence). V was clipped by 6 bases and J by 1 base; unmatched bases: 7. This CDR3 spans 15 amino acids. The CDR3 DNA sequence: TGTGCCAGTAGGGCGGGACAGGCCCCCCAAGAGACCCAGTACTTC. Amino acid sequence: CASRAGQAPQETQYF.

This chain connects TRBV28 to TRBJ2-1, with D perhaps matching TRBD2 (6 bases). The V gene's germline CDR1 is MDHEN and CDR2 SYDVKM. The CDR3 sequence is 14 residues long. V gave up 2 bases and J gave up 10 bases, with 15 bases separating them. CDR3 loop: CASSLGGGLPEQFF. The CDR3 DNA reads as TGTGCCAGCAGTTTAGGGGGAGGACTACCCGAGCAGTTCTTC.

This clone qualifies as medium-sized. V is TRBV24-1 and J is TRBJ1-5, with D hard to call. Trimming removed 3 bases at V and 5 bases at J, with 25 bases between. CDR1 and CDR2 (germline): KGHDR, SFDVKD. CDR3 length equals 19 residues. This chain's CDR3 is CATSDRLATGPWGYQPQHF. CDR3 coding DNA: TGTGCCACCAGTGATCGACTAGCGACCGGCCCATGGGGTTATCAGCCCCAGCATTTT.

This chain links TRBV5-1 with TRBJ2-5; 7 nucleotides align to TRBD2. Germline CDR1 SGHRS, CDR2 YFSETQ. The CDR3 spans 17 residues. Trimming at V came to 5 bases and at J to 0 bases, leaving 13 bases not matched to a gene. The CDR3 coding sequence is TGCGCCAGCAGTTCTAGCGGATCCCCCAGGTACCAAGAGACCCAGTACTTC. It codes for CASSSSGSPRYQETQYF.

This sequence joins TRBV5-1 and TRBJ2-1; 7 bases agree with TRBD2. Germline-derived CDR1 and CDR2 are SGHRS and YFSETQ. The junction had 6 bases not matched to a gene; V was cut back by 0 bases and J by 0 bases. This CDR3 contains 17 residues. The CDR3 here is CASSLAVRGSSYNEQFF. The CDR3 DNA reads TGCGCCAGCAGCTTGGCAGTGCGGGGGAGCTCCTACAATGAGCAGTTCTTC.

CDR3 region: CSARTYNEQFF. As DNA, the CDR3 is TGCAGTGCTAGAACTTACAATGAGCAGTTCTTC. This chain uses TRBV20-1 with TRBJ2-1; D is unresolved. Germline lookup yields CDR1 DFQATT and CDR2 SNEGSKA (reference sequence). The V end lost 2 bases, the J end lost 4 bases, and 3 bases lay between the germline ends. This CDR3 has 11 amino acids.

This clone has a handful of counts. The rearrangement uses TRBV6-5 and TRBJ2-2; D is possibly TRBD2 (6 bases). The CDR3 consists of 16 residues. The germline gives CDR1 MNHEY, CDR2 SVGAGI. Trimming pared 2 bases from V and 6 bases from J, leaving 16 bases between. The CDR3 region has the DNA TGTGCCAGCAGTTACAGGACTACCACGAGGGCCGGGGAGCTGTTTTTT. It codes for CASSYRTTTRAGELFF.

The chain joins TRBV7-8 to TRBJ2-3, with 7 positions matching TRBD2. Germline values: CDR1 SGHVS, CDR2 FQNEAQ. Germline trimming cut 5 bases from V and 6 bases from J; bases unmatched to any gene: 17. The CDR3 sequence is 17 residues long. Here the CDR3 reads CASSVPPSGPGRDTQYF. The CDR3 DNA is TGTGCCAGCAGCGTACCCCCTAGCGGCCCTGGGAGGGATACGCAGTATTTT. Complete variable domain (other parts from reference TRBV7-8 and TRBJ2-3): GAGVSQSPRYKVAKRGQDVALRCDPISGHVSLFWYQQALGQGPEFLTYFQNEAQLDKSGLPSDRFFAERPEGSVSTLKIQRTQQEDSAVYLCASSVPPSGPGRDTQYFGPGTRLTVL.

The V and J genes are TRBV6-6 and TRBJ2-5; no clear D gene. From germline, CDR1 is MNHNY and CDR2 SVGAGI (reference sequence). The V and J ends lost 6 bases and 5 bases respectively, with 7 bases between them. This CDR3 region has 11 residues. The CDR3 DNA sequence: TGTGCCAGCAGCCCCAGTGAGACCCAGTACTTC. As protein: CASSPSETQYF.

V usage is TRBV29-1 and J usage is TRBJ2-7, with 11 bases aligning to TRBD1. Trimming took 1 base from V and 5 from J; bases not matched to a gene: 7. Germline V lookup: CDR1 SQVTM, CDR2 ANQGSEA. The CDR3 is 15 residues long. Here the CDR3 DNA reads TGCAGCGTTGAAGCAATCGGGACAGGGGGTAACGAGCAGTACTTC. Protein: CSVEAIGTGGNEQYF.